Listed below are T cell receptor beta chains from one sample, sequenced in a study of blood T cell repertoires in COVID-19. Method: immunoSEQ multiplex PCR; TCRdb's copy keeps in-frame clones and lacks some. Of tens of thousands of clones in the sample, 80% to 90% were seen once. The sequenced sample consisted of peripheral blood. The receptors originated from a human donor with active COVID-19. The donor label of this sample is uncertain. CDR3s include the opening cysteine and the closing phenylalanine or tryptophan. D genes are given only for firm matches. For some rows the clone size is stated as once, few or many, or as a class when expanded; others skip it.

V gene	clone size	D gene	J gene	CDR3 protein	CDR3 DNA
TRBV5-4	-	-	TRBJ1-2	CASSLRQAYYGYTF	TGTGCCAGCAGCTTGCGTCAAGCCTACTATGGCTACACCTTC
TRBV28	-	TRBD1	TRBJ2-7	CASRMTGTYEQYF	TGTGCCAGCAGGATGACAGGGACCTACGAGCAGTACTTC
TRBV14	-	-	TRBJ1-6	CASTPDLSGSPLHF	TGTGCCAGCACCCCCGACCTCTCGGGTTCACCCCTCCACTTT
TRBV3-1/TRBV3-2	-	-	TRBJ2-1	CASSQELAIYHEQFF	TGTGCCAGCAGCCAAGAGTTGGCCATTTACCATGAGCAGTTCTTC
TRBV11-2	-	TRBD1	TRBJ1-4	CASSSHLSRDRGEKLFF	TGTGCCAGCAGCTCACACCTGTCGAGGGACAGGGGTGAAAAACTGTTTTTT
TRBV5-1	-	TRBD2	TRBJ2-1	CASRYGTTYNEQFF	TGCGCCAGCAGATACGGGACTACCTACAATGAGCAGTTCTTC
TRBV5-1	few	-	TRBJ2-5	CASSLAGNRDQETQYF	TGCGCCAGCAGCTTGGCCGGGAACAGGGATCAAGAGACCCAGTACTTC
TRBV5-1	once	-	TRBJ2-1	CASSLGQGGNEQFF	TGCGCCAGCAGCTTGGGGCAGGGGGGTAATGAGCAGTTCTTC
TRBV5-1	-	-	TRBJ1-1	CASSLAENTEAFF	TGCGCCAGCAGCTTAGCTGAGAACACTGAAGCTTTCTTT
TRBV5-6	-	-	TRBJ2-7	CASSHGSQKTYEQYF	TGTGCCAGCAGCCACGGGAGCCAAAAAACCTACGAGCAGTACTTC
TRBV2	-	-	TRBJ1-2	CASSVMDSNYGYTF	TGTGCCAGCAGCGTGATGGACAGTAACTATGGCTACACCTTC
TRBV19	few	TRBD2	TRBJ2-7	CASSRTSGTHEQYF	TGTGCCAGTAGTAGGACTAGCGGGACTCATGAGCAGTACTTC
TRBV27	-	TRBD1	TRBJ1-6	CASSSGQGANSPLHF	TGTGCCAGCAGTTCAGGACAGGGAGCGAATTCACCCCTCCACTTT
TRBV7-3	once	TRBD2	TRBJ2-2	CASSASGGPGELFF	TGTGCCAGCAGCGCCTCGGGAGGCCCCGGGGAGCTGTTTTTT
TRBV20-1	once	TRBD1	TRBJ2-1	CSASPPRTGFNEQFF	TGCAGTGCTAGTCCCCCCCGGACAGGGTTCAATGAGCAGTTCTTC
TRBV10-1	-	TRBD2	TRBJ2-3	CASRPQSGGRTSTDTQYF	TGCGCCAGCAGACCTCAGTCGGGGGGGCGAACTAGCACAGATACGCAGTATTTT
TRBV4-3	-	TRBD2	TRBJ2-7	CASSPGLAVYEQYF	TGCGCCAGCAGCCCGGGACTAGCGGTCTACGAGCAGTACTTC
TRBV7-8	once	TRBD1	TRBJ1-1	CASSLVAGGTTEAFF	TGTGCCAGCAGCTTAGTAGCAGGGGGGACCACTGAAGCTTTCTTT
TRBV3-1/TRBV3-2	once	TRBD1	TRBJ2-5	CASSHGTVRETQYF	TGTGCCAGCAGCCATGGGACAGTCCGAGAGACCCAGTACTTC
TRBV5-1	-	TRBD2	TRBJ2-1	CASSFLAGGPNEQFF	TGCGCCAGCAGCTTTCTAGCGGGAGGGCCCAATGAGCAGTTCTTC
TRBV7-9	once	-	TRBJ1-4	CASSQQVTRGNEKLFF	TGTGCCAGCAGCCAACAAGTGACCCGGGGTAATGAAAAACTGTTTTTT
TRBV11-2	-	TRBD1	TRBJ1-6	CASSHGQVYNSPLHF	TGTGCCAGCAGCCACGGACAGGTCTATAATTCACCCCTCCACTTT
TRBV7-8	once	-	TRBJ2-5	CASSLAALQETQYF	TGTGCCAGCAGCTTAGCAGCCCTACAAGAGACCCAGTACTTC
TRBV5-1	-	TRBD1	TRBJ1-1	CASSSQGGNTEAFF	TGCGCCAGCAGCTCTCAGGGGGGGAACACTGAAGCTTTCTTT
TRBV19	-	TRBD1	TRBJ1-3	CASKDRASSGNTIYF	TGTGCCAGTAAGGACAGGGCAAGCTCTGGAAACACCATATATTTT
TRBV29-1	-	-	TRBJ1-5	CSVSSGDGQPQHF	TGCAGCGTTAGTTCAGGGGATGGGCAGCCCCAGCATTTT
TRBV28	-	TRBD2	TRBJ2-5	CASSFPLGLAGVRNQETQYF	TGTGCCAGCAGTTTTCCCCTCGGACTAGCGGGAGTGCGAAACCAAGAGACCCAGTACTTC
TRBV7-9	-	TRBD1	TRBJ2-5	CASSSRTGLTQYF	TGTGCCAGCAGCTCACGGACAGGGTTGACCCAGTACTTC
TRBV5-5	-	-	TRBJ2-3	CASSLAPNTDTQYF	TGTGCCAGCAGCTTGGCCCCCAACACAGATACGCAGTATTTT
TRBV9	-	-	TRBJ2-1	CASSVSQGIYNEQFF	TGTGCCAGCAGCGTAAGTCAGGGTATATACAATGAGCAGTTCTTC
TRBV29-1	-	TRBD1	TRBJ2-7	CSVEQGAQEQYF	TGCAGCGTTGAACAGGGGGCGCAAGAGCAGTACTTC
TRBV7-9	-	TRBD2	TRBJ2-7	CASSLAGGGYEQYF	TGTGCCAGCAGCTTGGCGGGGGGTGGCTACGAGCAGTACTTC
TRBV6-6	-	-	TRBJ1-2	CASSYSGAGYTF	TGTGCCAGCAGTTACTCTGGGGCTGGCTACACCTTC
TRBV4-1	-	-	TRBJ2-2	CASSQAAGNTGELFF	TGCGCCAGCAGCCAAGCCGCGGGGAACACCGGGGAGCTGTTTTTT
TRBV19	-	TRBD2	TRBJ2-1	CASSISGVSYNEQFF	TGTGCCAGTAGTATAAGCGGGGTCTCCTACAATGAGCAGTTCTTC
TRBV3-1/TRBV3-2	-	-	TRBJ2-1	CASSPRTPGLENNEQFF	TGTGCCAGCAGCCCCCGAACCCCGGGACTGGAAAACAATGAGCAGTTCTTC
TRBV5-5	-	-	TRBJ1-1	CASSPWGPMNTEAFF	TGTGCCAGCAGCCCCTGGGGGCCTATGAACACTGAAGCTTTCTTT
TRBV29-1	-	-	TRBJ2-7	CSVVQGKGHEQYF	TGCAGCGTTGTGCAGGGAAAAGGGCACGAGCAGTACTTC
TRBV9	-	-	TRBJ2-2	CASSAYGELFF	TGTGCCAGCAGCGCGTACGGGGAGCTGTTTTTT
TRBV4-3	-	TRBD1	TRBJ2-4	CASSQTGVSKNIQYF	TGCGCCAGCAGCCAGACAGGGGTGTCCAAAAACATTCAGTACTTC
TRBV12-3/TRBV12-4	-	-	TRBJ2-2	CASSLALSGELFF	TGTGCCAGCAGTTTAGCGCTATCCGGGGAGCTGTTTTTT
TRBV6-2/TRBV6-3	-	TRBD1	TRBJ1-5	CASSARDRGRRRSNQPQHF	TGTGCCAGCAGTGCCCGGGACAGGGGGCGCCGTCGTAGCAATCAGCCCCAGCATTTT
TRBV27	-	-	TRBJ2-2	CASSTTGELFF	TGTGCCAGCAGTACAACCGGGGAGCTGTTTTTT
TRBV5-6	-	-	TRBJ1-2	CASSLGYRVVSGYTF	TGTGCCAGCAGCTTGGGGTACAGGGTTGTCTCTGGCTACACCTTC